Listed here are 26 T cell receptor beta chains from one sample, sequenced in a study of CD8+ T cells in alopecia areata. As for treatment: oral pan-JAK inhibitor, 5-10 mg twice daily. Sequencing relied on a cDNA template that was reverse transcribed from extracted RNA. Method: immunoSEQ multiplex PCR; TCRdb's copy keeps in-frame clones and lacks some. The table lists more than 90,000 clones, roughly 60% of them singletons. Here the sequenced sample was CD8+ T cells sorted from blood, taken at week 4, from a patient treated with tofacitinib. These receptors were obtained from a human donor with alopecia areata.

V usage is TRBV29-1 and J usage is TRBJ2-2, with D maybe TRBD1 (6 bases). The germline V gene encodes CDR1 SQVTM and CDR2 ANQGSEA. The CDR3 covers 14 residues. Trimming shortened V by 1 base and J by 1 base, and 7 bases separated the two germline ends. The CDR3 sequence is CSVEGDKNTGELFF. CDR3 coding DNA: TGCAGCGTTGAAGGGGACAAGAACACCGGGGAGCTGTTTTTT.

The rearrangement links TRBV15 to TRBJ2-1; 9 bases fit TRBD1. The CDR3 spans 15 residues. Germline values: CDR1 LNHNV, CDR2 YYDKDF (reference sequence). V was clipped by 6 bases and J by 4 bases; unmatched bases: 7. CDR3 loop: CATSSTGTGYNEQFF. As DNA, the CDR3 is TGTGCCACCAGTTCTACCGGGACAGGGTACAATGAGCAGTTCTTC.

This clone was seen a few times. The rearrangement links TRBV14 to TRBJ2-7; D may match TRBD1 or TRBD2 (5 bases each). Per the germline V gene, CDR1 is SGHDN and CDR2 is FVKESK. With 1 base removed from V and 6 bases from J, the gap between germline ends came to 16 bases. The CDR3 extends over 15 amino acids. The CDR3 loop reads CASSQAGPGLGEQYF. The CDR3 nucleotides read TGTGCCAGCAGCCAAGCGGGGCCAGGCCTTGGCGAGCAGTACTTC.

The V and J genes are TRBV9 and TRBJ2-1; 8 nucleotides align to TRBD2. This CDR3 comprises 15 residues. The germline V gene has CDR1 SGDLS and CDR2 YYNGEE. Trimming cost V 3 bases and J 4 bases; bases outside gene matches: 6. The CDR3, as DNA: TGTGCCAGCAGCGCCGGGGGGGCGTTGTACAATGAGCAGTTCTTC. Its translation: CASSAGGALYNEQFF.

This clone turned up a few times. V usage is TRBV30 and J usage is TRBJ2-7; D might be TRBD2 (5 bases). Germline values: CDR1 GTSNPN, CDR2 SVGIG (reference sequence). The CDR3 loop spans 14 amino acids. The germline V and J ends were trimmed by 0 bases and 7 bases, with 16 bases remaining between them. The chain's CDR3 is CAWSVPHAPGEQYF. The CDR3 DNA is TGTGCCTGGAGTGTACCGCACGCTCCGGGGGAGCAGTACTTC.

This clone was found once. The V call is TRBV4-1, the J call TRBJ2-7; D remains unclear. CDR1 is MGHRA, CDR2 YSYEKL, per germline. This CDR3 has 14 residues. The V gene lost 4 bases and the J gene lost 3 bases, with 13 bases spanning the gap. CDR3 sequence reads: CASSPRSGSYEQYF. As DNA, the CDR3 is TGCGCCAGCAGCCCACGGTCGGGCAGCTACGAGCAGTACTTC.

CDR3 nucleotides: TGTGCCTGGAGTGACTGGGGGGATGAAGCTTTCTTT. Translated: CAWSDWGDEAFF. This chain uses TRBV30 with TRBJ1-1; possible D gene TRBD1, 5 bases. CDR3 length: 12 residues. In germline, CDR1 is GTSNPN, CDR2 SVGIG (reference sequence). Trimming shortened V by 1 base and J by 7 bases, and 10 bases separated the two germline ends.

The count of this clone is one. V gene TRBV30 combines with J gene TRBJ2-3; D assignment may be TRBD1 or TRBD2 (6 bases each). The CDR3 sequence is 16 residues long. Trimming took 3 bases from V and 4 from J, leaving 20 bases between them. Germline-derived CDR1 and CDR2 are GTSNPN and SVGIG (reference sequence). DNA for the CDR3: TGTGCCTGGAGCCCCGGCCTCGGGGGCGCATCAGATACGCAGTATTTT. This encodes CAWSPGLGGASDTQYF.

The V call is TRBV4-1, the J call TRBJ2-5; perhaps TRBD1 as D (5 bases). V was trimmed by 4 bases and J by 1 base, leaving 16 bases between them. CDR3 length: 16 amino acids. Germline V lookup: CDR1 MGHRA, CDR2 YSYEKL. The CDR3, as DNA: TGCGCCAGCAGCCCGATGCCACAAGGGGTCCAAGAGACCCAGTACTTC. Residues: CASSPMPQGVQETQYF.

This clone was observed a handful of times. The chain is built from TRBV30 and TRBJ2-1; D is ambiguous. The length of the CDR3 is 14 residues. Trimming stripped 1 base from V and 4 bases from J, with 11 bases between. The germline CDR1 and CDR2 sequences are GTSNPN and SVGIG (reference sequence). In DNA, the CDR3 is TGTGCCTGGAGTGGCGCGGTGGGGTACAATGAGCAGTTCTTC. This sequence encodes CAWSGAVGYNEQFF.

The chain combines TRBV27 with TRBJ2-1, with a tentative D call TRBD1 (5 bases). Trimming left V 6 bases short and J 13 bases short, with 16 bases between. Per the germline V gene, CDR1 is MNHEY and CDR2 is SMNVEV (reference sequence). This CDR3 is 12 amino acids long. The CDR3 DNA reads as TGTGCCAGCAGCTCCGACCGACAGCGTCAGTTCTTC. As protein: CASSSDRQRQFF.

The V call is TRBV20-1, the J call TRBJ2-1; D remains ambiguous. V was shortened by 5 bases and J by 6 bases, with 8 bases between the two germline ends. The CDR3 has 11 amino acids. The germline CDR1 and CDR2 sequences are DFQATT and SNEGSKA (reference sequence). As DNA, the CDR3 is TGCAGTGCTGCGGAAACCAATGAGCAGTTCTTC. It yields the protein CSAAETNEQFF.

The chain links TRBV7-2 to TRBJ1-3; D might be TRBD1 (5 bases). Germline V CDR1 and CDR2: SGHTA, FQGNSA. The germline V and J ends were trimmed by 3 bases and 0 bases, with 12 bases remaining between them. The CDR3 length is 16 residues. The CDR3: CASSFGTGVSGNTIYF. The DNA of the CDR3 is TGTGCCAGCAGCTTCGGGACGGGAGTCTCTGGAAACACCATATATTTT.

This chain connects TRBV27 to TRBJ1-2; D remains ambiguous. CDR1 and CDR2 from the germline V gene are MNHEY and SMNVEV (reference sequence). Trimming removed 4 bases from V and 1 base from J, with 10 bases in between. The CDR3 totals 14 residues. CDR3 residues: CASSSRSVNYGYTF. As DNA, the CDR3 is TGTGCCAGCAGTTCCCGCAGCGTTAACTATGGCTACACCTTC.

This clone was detected a few times. The rearrangement joins TRBV28 to TRBJ2-7, with TRBD1 identical over 9 bases. The length of the CDR3 is 15 residues. Germline V gene sequence: CDR1 MDHEN, CDR2 SYDVKM. Trimming removed 3 bases from V and 2 bases from J; junction bases left unmatched: 5. The CDR3 region has the DNA TGTGCCAGCAGTTTTCGGGACAGGGCCGCCTACGAGCAGTACTTC. Protein product: CASSFRDRAAYEQYF.

On this clone: This same CDR3 is encoded by further DNA sequences in the sample. J is TRBJ2-7 and V is TRBV2; 7 bases are shared with TRBD1. The CDR3 totals 14 residues. V trimming: 3 bases; J trimming: 0 bases; junction bases outside the gene matches: 2. The germline CDR1 and CDR2 sequences are SNHLY and FYNNEI. In DNA, the CDR3 is TGTGCCAGCAGTGAGGGACAGAGCTCCTACGAGCAGTACTTC. It is translated as CASSEGQSSYEQYF.

The chain carries TRBV29-1 and TRBJ1-2; D gene unclear. The length of the CDR3 is 14 residues. Germline CDR1 and CDR2: SQVTM and ANQGSEA. The ends were cut back, 0 bases at V and 1 base at J, with 9 bases in the middle. CDR3 DNA sequence: TGCAGCGTTGAAGAGTTAGGGAATAACTATGGCTACACCTTC. Translated: CSVEELGNNYGYTF. Based on the CDR3 plus reference TRBV29-1 and TRBJ1-2, the full variable domain is SAVISQKPSRDICQRGTSLTIQCQVDSQVTMMFWYRQQPGQSLTLIATANQGSEATYESGFVIDKFPISRPNLTFSTLTVSNMSPEDSSIYLCSVEELGNNYGYTFGSGTRLTVV.

This clone was recorded a few times. The chain recombines TRBV6-4 with TRBJ2-3; 7 nucleotides align to TRBD2. The germline gives CDR1 MRHNA, CDR2 SNTAGT. The CDR3 is 17 residues long. The V and J ends lost 0 bases and 2 bases, in that order; junction bases with no gene match: 8. CDR3 in amino acids: CASSDSPGGGLTDTQYF. CDR3 DNA: TGTGCCAGCAGTGACTCGCCTGGCGGGGGACTCACAGATACGCAGTATTTT.

There are a few counts of this clone. The chain recombines TRBV25-1 with TRBJ2-2; no definite D call. V was shortened by 7 bases and J by 1 base, with 16 bases between the two germline ends. The germline gives CDR1 MGHDK, CDR2 SYGVNS. CDR3 size: 16 residues. The CDR3 spells CASIGPSSRNTGELFF. DNA of the CDR3: TGTGCCAGCATCGGGCCCTCTTCAAGGAACACCGGGGAGCTGTTTTTT.

The chain links TRBV5-1 to TRBJ2-7; D possibly corresponds to TRBD2 (6 bases). Germline loops: CDR1 SGHRS, CDR2 YFSETQ. V was clipped by 3 bases and J by 3 bases, with 19 bases between them. This CDR3 is built from 16 residues. The CDR3 sequence: CASSSLQETGDYEQYF. CDR3 DNA sequence: TGCGCCAGCAGCTCCCTTCAGGAGACGGGAGACTACGAGCAGTACTTC.

The table lists this clone with a few counts. This sequence joins TRBV7-9 and TRBJ1-4; D remains unclear. V was trimmed by 4 bases and J by 3 bases, leaving 6 bases between them. Germline CDR1 reads SEHNR; CDR2 reads FQNEAQ (reference sequence). The CDR3 loop spans 13 amino acids. The CDR3 region has the DNA TGTGCCAGCAGCTACTACCCTAATGAAAAACTGTTTTTT. Protein: CASSYYPNEKLFF.

The V call is TRBV23-1, the J call TRBJ2-5; TRBD1 matches 9 bases. TRBV23-1 is an ORF for which the function is uncertain. J gave up 5 bases and V 6 bases, and 10 bases lay outside the gene matches. The CDR3 contains 15 residues. CDR3: CASSLDRGYGETQYF. CDR3 sequence (DNA): TGCGCCAGCAGCCTCGACAGGGGGTATGGGGAGACCCAGTACTTC.

As DNA, the CDR3 is TGTGCCAGCAGCGTAGGTAAGGCACGGAGCTCCTACAATGAGCAGTTCTTC. Its protein is CASSVGKARSSYNEQFF. The chain links TRBV9 to TRBJ2-1; D unresolved. This CDR3 contains 17 residues. The V and J ends lost 0 bases and 0 bases respectively, with 13 bases between them. Germline V CDR1 and CDR2: SGDLS, YYNGEE.

The V and J genes are TRBV4-3 and TRBJ2-3; 7 positions agree with TRBD2. The V gene's germline CDR1 is LGHNA and CDR2 YSLEER. The V gene end was trimmed by 0 bases and the J gene end by 2 bases; junction bases not matched to a gene: 8. The CDR3 is made up of 17 amino acids. The CDR3 bases are TGCGCCAGCAGCCAAGAACCACGCGGGAGACCCACAGATACGCAGTATTTT. Protein sequence: CASSQEPRGRPTDTQYF.

The chain has TRBV11-2 and TRBJ2-5, with unresolved D. Trimming shortened V by 1 base and J by 1 base, and 7 bases separated the two germline ends. CDR3 length: 14 amino acids. Germline V lookup: CDR1 SGHAT, CDR2 FQNNGV. Here the CDR3 reads CASSLVDGQETQYF. The CDR3 DNA sequence: TGTGCCAGCAGCTTAGTGGACGGCCAAGAGACCCAGTACTTC.

V and J are TRBV23-1 and TRBJ2-7, with unresolved D. TRBV23-1 is treated as an ORF (open reading frame) with a function not yet certain. V lost 3 bases and J lost 2, with 17 bases in between. The CDR3 length is 16 residues. In nucleotides, the CDR3 is TGCGCCAGCAGTCACGCCAGCCCTAAAAGGACCTACGAGCAGTACTTC. Encoded protein: CASSHASPKRTYEQYF.